Listed below are T cell receptor beta chains from one sample, sequenced in a study of CD8 T cells in ankylosing spondylitis. TCRdb recomputed calls from the 5' RACE reads with MiXCR, one row per CDR3 protein. This sample carries some 130,000 distinct CDR3 sequences, roughly 6.6% of them seen once, and the ten largest clones take approximately 13%. The sample consisted of blood, either unsorted or a sorted T cell fraction (not recorded which). The receptors here all came from a female donor with ankylosing spondylitis or in good health (not recorded which). CDR3s include the opening cysteine and the closing phenylalanine or tryptophan. Fields, in order: V gene, D gene, J gene, clone size, CDR3 protein, CDR3 DNA. The D gene is left open where the match is weak. A clone size is listed for some rows: how often the clone was seen (once, few, many), or a class if it is expanded.

TRBV12-3/TRBV12-4	TRBD1	TRBJ2-5	many	CASSSDNRGLGYQETQYF	TGTGCCAGCAGTTCCGACAACAGGGGGCTGGGGTACCAAGAGACCCAGTACTTC
TRBV12-3/TRBV12-4	TRBD1	TRBJ1-5	many	CASSPGTGVGGNQPQHF	TGTGCCAGCAGCCCCGGGACAGGCGTTGGGGGCAATCAGCCCCAGCATTTT
TRBV7-6	TRBD2	TRBJ2-1	many	CASSSGTSYYNEQFF	TGTGCCAGCAGCTCCGGGACTAGCTACTACAATGAGCAGTTCTTC
TRBV20-1	-	TRBJ2-3	-	CRAQAQRLMQRLSTDTQYF	TGCAGGGCTCAAGCCCAGAGGCTTATGCAGCGGCTTTCCACAGATACGCAGTATTTT
TRBV12-3/TRBV12-4	TRBD1	TRBJ2-7	few	CASSRDRELSYEQYF	TGTGCCAGCAGCCGCGACAGGGAATTAAGCTACGAGCAGTACTTC
TRBV7-2	-	TRBJ2-1	many	CASSLGAQNNEQFF	TGTGCCAGCAGCTTAGGGGCCCAAAACAATGAGCAGTTCTTC
TRBV6-1	TRBD1	TRBJ2-1	many	CASSPQRDRPYNEQFF	TGTGCCAGCAGTCCCCAGAGGGACAGGCCCTACAATGAGCAGTTCTTC
TRBV27	-	TRBJ2-7	many	CASSLSGQFPSYEQYF	TGTGCCAGCAGTTTATCCGGACAGTTTCCCTCCTACGAGCAGTACTTC
TRBV20-1	TRBD2	TRBJ2-1	few	CSAPNRLAGTNEQFF	TGCAGTGCTCCTAACCGACTAGCGGGGACCAATGAGCAGTTCTTC
TRBV11-2	TRBD2	TRBJ2-1	few	CASSSRTSGYNEQFF	TGTGCCAGCAGCTCCCGGACTAGCGGCTACAATGAGCAGTTCTTC
TRBV20-1	-	TRBJ2-1	-	CSARRGWVF	TGCAGTGCTAGAAGGGGCTGGGTATTC
TRBV18	-	TRBJ2-7	few	CASSPDAVRYEQYF	TGTGCCAGCTCACCTGACGCGGTCCGCTACGAGCAGTACTTC
TRBV3-1	-	TRBJ2-7	many	CASSHDLQGYEQYF	TGTGCCAGCAGCCATGACCTCCAAGGCTACGAGCAGTACTTC
TRBV4-1	-	TRBJ1-1	many	CASSQVFVEGAFF	TGCGCCAGCAGCCAAGTGTTCGTGGAGGGAGCTTTCTTT
TRBV2	-	TRBJ1-4	many	CASSGSETGTTNEKLFF	TGTGCCAGCAGTGGTTCTGAGACAGGCACAACTAATGAAAAACTGTTTTTT
TRBV5-1	TRBD2	TRBJ2-1	many	CASSEGLAGGNEQFF	TGCGCCAGCAGCGAGGGACTAGCGGGGGGCAATGAGCAGTTCTTC
TRBV20-1	-	TRBJ2-7	many	CSARDLGQGWYEQYF	TGCAGTGCTAGAGATCTCGGACAAGGGTGGTACGAGCAGTACTTC
TRBV12-3/TRBV12-4	-	TRBJ1-5	many	CASSTGPGLYQPQHF	TGTGCCAGCAGCACGGGACCCGGCCTTTATCAGCCCCAGCATTTT
TRBV6-4	-	TRBJ2-2	few	CASSPGTDFTGELFF	TGTGCCAGCAGCCCCGGGACCGACTTCACCGGGGAGCTGTTTTTT
TRBV12-3/TRBV12-4	TRBD2	TRBJ2-3	few	CASIQRGGRGADTQYF	TGTGCCAGCATTCAGCGGGGGGGTCGGGGCGCAGATACGCAGTATTTT
TRBV28	-	TRBJ2-7	many	CASSPLGRLATYEQYF	TGTGCCAGCAGTCCTCTTGGGAGGCTGGCCACCTACGAGCAGTACTTC
TRBV4-1	-	TRBJ2-7	few	CASSQGELRTDSYEQYF	TGCGCCAGCAGCCAAGGAGAGTTACGCACAGACTCCTACGAGCAGTACTTC
TRBV7-8	-	TRBJ1-5	many	CASSLQGLVQPQHF	TGTGCCAGCAGCCTACAGGGTTTAGTTCAGCCCCAGCATTTT
TRBV3-1	TRBD2	TRBJ2-3	many	CASSPLSGGAYTQYF	TGTGCCAGCAGCCCCCTTAGCGGGGGGGCGTATACGCAGTATTTT
TRBV5-1	-	TRBJ1-1	few	CASRLRLTNTEAFF	TGCGCCAGCAGATTGAGACTGACGAACACTGAAGCTTTCTTT
TRBV6-1	TRBD1	TRBJ1-2	many	CASSSPIRDRANYGYTF	TGTGCCAGCAGTAGCCCCATCCGGGACAGGGCTAACTATGGCTACACCTTC
TRBV30	-	TRBJ2-3	-	CAWRPAGTDTQYF	TGTGCCTGGAGACCGGCGGGGACAGATACGCAGTATTTT
TRBV5-6	TRBD1	TRBJ2-7	many	CASSFRGTGHHEQYF	TGTGCCAGCAGCTTCAGAGGGACAGGTCACCACGAGCAGTACTTC
TRBV7-9	-	TRBJ2-1	-	CASSKNTAPYNEQFF	TGTGCCAGCAGCAAAAACACGGCGCCCTACAATGAGCAGTTCTTC
TRBV5-1	TRBD1	TRBJ2-2	many	CASSLRSGGDTGELFF	TGCGCCAGCAGCTTGAGGTCAGGGGGCGACACCGGGGAGCTGTTTTTT
TRBV24-1	-	TRBJ1-1	many	CATSDLTSPEAFF	TGTGCCACCAGTGATTTAACGTCCCCTGAAGCTTTCTTT
TRBV4-1	-	TRBJ1-5	few	CASSQGRGQRNQPQHF	TGCGCCAGCAGCCAAGGTCGGGGGCAGCGCAATCAGCCCCAGCATTTT
TRBV7-2	-	TRBJ2-7	-	CASSLECGTAYEQYF	TGTGCCAGCAGCTTAGAATGCGGTACCGCCTACGAGCAGTACTTC
TRBV6-6	TRBD1	TRBJ2-2	-	CAGSPDRGGELFF	TGTGCCGGCAGCCCCGACAGGGGAGGGGAGCTGTTTTTT
TRBV7-8	-	TRBJ2-3	many	CASSLDSGSDTQYF	TGTGCCAGCAGCCTCGACTCGGGCAGCGATACGCAGTATTTT
TRBV6-1	TRBD1	TRBJ1-5	many	CASSQGQGFQPQHF	TGTGCCAGCAGTCAAGGACAGGGCTTTCAGCCCCAGCATTTT
TRBV7-6	TRBD1	TRBJ1-6	many	CASSFGTENSPLHF	TGTGCCAGCAGCTTCGGGACAGAGAATTCACCCCTCCACTTT
TRBV29-1	-	TRBJ1-5	-	CSVISQNNQPQHF	TGCAGCGTTATATCACAGAACAATCAGCCCCAGCATTTT
TRBV5-1	-	TRBJ1-1	once	CASSFSRVGMNTEAFF	TGCGCCAGCAGCTTTAGCAGGGTAGGAATGAACACTGAAGCTTTCTTT
TRBV5-1	-	TRBJ1-2	many	CASSNPTDDYGYTF	TGCGCCAGCAGCAACCCGACAGATGACTATGGCTACACCTTC
TRBV20-1	TRBD1	TRBJ2-7	many	CSAKGAGSDEQYF	TGCAGTGCCAAGGGGGCAGGGAGCGACGAGCAGTACTTC
TRBV24-1	-	TRBJ1-2	many	CATSDGGSPKGRYGYTF	TGTGCCACCAGTGATGGAGGCAGCCCCAAAGGAAGGTATGGCTACACCTTC
TRBV15	-	TRBJ2-5	-	CATSRQGGGTQYF	TGTGCCACCAGCAGACAGGGAGGAGGGACCCAGTACTTC
TRBV5-1	TRBD1	TRBJ2-7	many	CASSWTGSEQYF	TGCGCCAGCAGCTGGACAGGGAGCGAGCAGTACTTC
TRBV29-1	TRBD1	TRBJ2-2	many	CSGRLDRDTGELFF	TGCAGCGGCAGACTCGACAGGGATACCGGGGAGCTGTTTTTT
TRBV4-3	TRBD1	TRBJ1-1	many	CASSQDFLDRGTEAFF	TGCGCCAGCAGCCAAGACTTCCTAGACAGGGGCACTGAAGCTTTCTTT
TRBV12-3/TRBV12-4	TRBD1	TRBJ1-5	many	CASAPTGSNQPQHF	TGTGCCAGCGCCCCGACAGGGAGCAATCAGCCCCAGCATTTT
TRBV5-1	-	TRBJ2-1	many	CASTPTATSRDEQFF	TGCGCCAGCACCCCGACAGCGACCTCACGGGATGAGCAGTTCTTC
TRBV5-1	TRBD1	TRBJ2-5	many	CASSRQGQETQYF	TGCGCCAGCAGTCGACAGGGGCAAGAGACCCAGTACTTC
TRBV28	-	TRBJ1-6	many	CASSLWGGRGNSPLHF	TGTGCCAGCAGTTTATGGGGGGGGCGCGGGAATTCACCCCTCCACTTT
TRBV20-1	-	TRBJ1-5	many	CSARVTRNSNQPQHF	TGCAGTGCTAGAGTGACAAGGAATAGCAATCAGCCCCAGCATTTT
TRBV6-6	-	TRBJ2-7	-	CASRDSSYEQYF	TGTGCCAGCAGGGACAGCTCCTACGAGCAGTACTTC
TRBV3-1	-	TRBJ2-4	many	CASSQLGSNIQYF	TGTGCCAGCAGCCAATTGGGGTCAAACATTCAGTACTTC
TRBV7-8	TRBD2	TRBJ2-5	many	CASSLAYAGWSGGAKETQYF	TGTGCCAGCAGCTTAGCGTATGCGGGGTGGAGCGGGGGGGCCAAGGAGACCCAGTACTTC